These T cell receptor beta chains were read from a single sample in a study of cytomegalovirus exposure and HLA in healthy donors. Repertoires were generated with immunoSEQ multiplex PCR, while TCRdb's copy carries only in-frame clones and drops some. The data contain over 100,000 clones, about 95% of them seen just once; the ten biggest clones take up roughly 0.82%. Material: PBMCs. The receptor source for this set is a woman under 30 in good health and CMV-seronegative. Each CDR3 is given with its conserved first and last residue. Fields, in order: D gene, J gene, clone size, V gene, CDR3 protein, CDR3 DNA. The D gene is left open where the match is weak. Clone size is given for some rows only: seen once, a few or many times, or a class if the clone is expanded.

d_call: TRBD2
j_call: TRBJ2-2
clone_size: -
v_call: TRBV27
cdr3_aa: CASSFEGGSAGELFF
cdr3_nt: TGTGCCAGCAGTTTCGAGGGAGGGTCGGCCGGGGAGCTGTTTTTT

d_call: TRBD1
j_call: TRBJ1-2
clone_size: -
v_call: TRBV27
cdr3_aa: CASSWTGGNGYTF
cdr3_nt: TGTGCCAGCAGTTGGACAGGGGGCAATGGCTACACCTTC

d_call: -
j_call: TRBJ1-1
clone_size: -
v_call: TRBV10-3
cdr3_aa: CAISQAGKGTEAFF
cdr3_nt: TGTGCCATCAGTCAGGCAGGGAAAGGCACTGAAGCTTTCTTT

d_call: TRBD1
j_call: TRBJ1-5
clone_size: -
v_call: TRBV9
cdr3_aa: CASSAEPGQGNSQHF
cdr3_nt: TGTGCCAGCAGCGCAGAACCGGGACAGGGAAACTCCCAGCATTTT

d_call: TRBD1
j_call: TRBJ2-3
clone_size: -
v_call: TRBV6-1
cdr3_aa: CASSVGQGGTDTQYF
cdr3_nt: TGTGCCAGCAGTGTGGGACAGGGGGGCACAGATACGCAGTATTTT

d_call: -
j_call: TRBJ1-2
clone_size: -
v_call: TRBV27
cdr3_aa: CASSLSSNYGYTF
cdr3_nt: TGTGCCAGCAGTTTATCCTCTAACTATGGCTACACCTTC

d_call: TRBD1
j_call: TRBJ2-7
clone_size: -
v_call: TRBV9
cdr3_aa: CASSVAGQGYEQYF
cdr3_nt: TGTGCCAGCAGCGTGGCGGGACAGGGTTACGAGCAGTACTTC

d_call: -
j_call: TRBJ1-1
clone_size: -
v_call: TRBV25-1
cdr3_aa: CASISAPRTLLDTEAFF
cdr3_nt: TGTGCCAGCATCTCCGCCCCTCGGACATTACTCGACACTGAAGCTTTCTTT

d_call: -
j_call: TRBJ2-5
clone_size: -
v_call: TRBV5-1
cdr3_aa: CACQGGQETQYF
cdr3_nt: TGCGCCTGCCAGGGAGGCCAAGAGACCCAGTACTTC

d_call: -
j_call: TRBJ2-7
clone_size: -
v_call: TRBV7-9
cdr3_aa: CASSADSSYEQYF
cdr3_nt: TGTGCCAGCAGCGCGGACAGTTCCTACGAGCAGTACTTC

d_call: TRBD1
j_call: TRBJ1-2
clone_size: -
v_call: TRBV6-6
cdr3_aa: CASRYRDREGNTF
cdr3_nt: TGTGCCAGCAGGTACCGGGACAGGGAAGGGAACACCTTC

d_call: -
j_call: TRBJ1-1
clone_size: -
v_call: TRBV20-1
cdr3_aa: CSAPVNTEAFF
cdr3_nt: TGCAGTGCCCCAGTGAACACTGAAGCTTTCTTT

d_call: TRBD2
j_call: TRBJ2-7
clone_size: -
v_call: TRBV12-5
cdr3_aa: CASGFEGTSGVVSYEQYF
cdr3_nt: TGTGCTAGTGGTTTTGAGGGGACTAGCGGGGTAGTCTCCTACGAGCAGTACTTC

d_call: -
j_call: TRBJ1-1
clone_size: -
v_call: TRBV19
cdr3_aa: CASSIAEEGTEAFF
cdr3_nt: TGTGCCAGTAGTATCGCTGAGGAAGGCACTGAAGCTTTCTTT

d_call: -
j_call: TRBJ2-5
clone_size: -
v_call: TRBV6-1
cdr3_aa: CASSELVNAKETQYF
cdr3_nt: TGTGCCAGCAGTGAACTGGTTAATGCGAAAGAGACCCAGTACTTC

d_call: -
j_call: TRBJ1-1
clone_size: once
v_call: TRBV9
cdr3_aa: CASSVAGGGTEAFF
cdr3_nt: TGTGCCAGCAGCGTAGCGGGAGGGGGCACTGAAGCTTTCTTT

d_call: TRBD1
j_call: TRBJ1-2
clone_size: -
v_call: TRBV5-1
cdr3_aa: CASSGRQGHQYGYTF
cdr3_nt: TGCGCCAGCAGCGGGCGACAGGGGCACCAGTATGGCTACACCTTC